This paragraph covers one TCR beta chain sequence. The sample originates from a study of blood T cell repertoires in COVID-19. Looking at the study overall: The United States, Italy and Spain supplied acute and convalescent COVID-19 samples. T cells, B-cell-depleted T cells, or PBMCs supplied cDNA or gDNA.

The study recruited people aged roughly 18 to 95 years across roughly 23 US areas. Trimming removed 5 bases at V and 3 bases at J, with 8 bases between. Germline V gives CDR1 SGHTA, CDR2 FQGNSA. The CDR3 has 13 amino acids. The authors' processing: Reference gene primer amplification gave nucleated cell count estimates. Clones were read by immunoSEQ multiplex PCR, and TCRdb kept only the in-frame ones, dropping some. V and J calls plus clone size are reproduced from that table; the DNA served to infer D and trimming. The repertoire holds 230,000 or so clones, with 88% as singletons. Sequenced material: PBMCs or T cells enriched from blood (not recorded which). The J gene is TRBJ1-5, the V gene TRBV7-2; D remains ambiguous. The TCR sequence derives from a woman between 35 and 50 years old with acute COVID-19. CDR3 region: CASSQVANQPQHF. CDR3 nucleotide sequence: TGTGCCAGCAGCCAGGTTGCCAATCAGCCCCAGCATTTT. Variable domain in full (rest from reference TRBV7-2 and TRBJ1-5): GAGVSQSPSNKVTEKGKDVELRCDPISGHTALYWYRQSLGQGLEFLIYFQGNSAPDKSGLPSDRFSAERTGGSVSTLTIQRTQQEDSAVYLCASSQVANQPQHFGDGTRLSIL.